The 21 T cell receptor beta chains reported below all come from one sample, sequenced in a study of T cells after yellow fever vaccination. TCRdb analysed the 5' RACE reads with MiXCR anew, one entry per CDR3 protein. The sample includes roughly 500,000 distinct CDR3 sequences, less than 20% of them seen just once. Sequencing was performed on PBMCs, taken 15 days after the yellow fever booster vaccination. These receptors came from a man aged 25 to 40 who received the YFV17D yellow fever vaccine.

This clonotype appeared a few times. The chain links TRBV12-3 or TRBV12-4 to TRBJ2-1; 8 positions agree with TRBD1. This CDR3 is 15 amino acids long. The J segment lost 6 bases and the V segment lost 3 bases, leaving 7 bases of the junction unmatched. The CDR3 spells CASSFGQGAFNEQFF. CDR3 nucleotides: TGTGCCAGCAGTTTCGGGCAGGGGGCTTTCAATGAGCAGTTCTTC.

The chain is built from TRBV20-1 and TRBJ1-2; D unresolved. Trimming shortened V by 0 bases and J by 7 bases, and 15 bases separated the two germline ends. CDR3 length: 14 amino acids. Germline lookup yields CDR1 DFQATT and CDR2 SNEGSKA (reference sequence). Written as DNA, the CDR3 is TGCAGTGCTAGAGATTCCGGGGAGCTTGGTGGCTACACCTTC. Amino acid sequence: CSARDSGELGGYTF.

V and J are TRBV11-2 and TRBJ2-7; D remains ambiguous. Between the trimmed V and J ends, which lost 5 bases and 7 bases, there was a span of 9 bases. The CDR3 covers 11 residues. Germline V lookup: CDR1 SGHAT, CDR2 FQNNGV. The CDR3 coding sequence is TGTGCCAGCAGCCCTCCCGGGGAGCAGTACTTC. This codes for CASSPPGEQYF. Using reference TRBV11-2 and TRBJ2-7 for the parts outside the CDR3, the full variable domain is EAGVAQSPRYKIIEKRQSVAFWCNPISGHATLYWYQQILGQGPKLLIQFQNNGVVDDSQLPKDRFSAERLKGVDSTLKIQPAKLEDSAVYLCASSPPGEQYFGPGTRLTVT.

This clonotype was counted only a few times. The J gene is TRBJ2-7, the V gene TRBV4-2, with D possibly TRBD2 on 6 matching bases. The V gene lost 0 bases and the J gene lost 2 bases, with 11 bases spanning the gap. CDR1 LGHNA and CDR2 YNFKEQ come from the germline V gene. CDR3 size: 15 residues. The CDR3 loop is CASSQDPGATYEQYF. Written as DNA, the CDR3 is TGTGCCAGCAGCCAAGATCCGGGAGCCACCTACGAGCAGTACTTC.

This clonotype occurred a few times. This rearrangement joins TRBV4-3 to TRBJ1-2; the D is unclear. V lost 0 bases to trimming and J lost 5 bases, with 10 bases between them. The germline gives CDR1 LGHNA, CDR2 YSLEER. CDR3 length: 14 residues. CDR3 DNA sequence: TGCGCCAGCAGCCAAGATCGGGCACAGTATGGCTACACCTTC. Amino acids: CASSQDRAQYGYTF.

This rearrangement joins TRBV10-3 to TRBJ2-1; 11 bases fit TRBD2. V gave up 1 base and J gave up 4 bases; unmatched junction bases: 3. Germline V gives CDR1 ENHRY, CDR2 SYGVKD. The CDR3 sequence is 16 residues long. CDR3 sequence (DNA): TGTGCCATCAGTGAGTGGTCTAGCGGGAGGTACAATGAGCAGTTCTTC. It encodes CAISEWSSGRYNEQFF.

This clonotype has only a few counts. As DNA, the CDR3 is TGTGCCAGCAGCTTAAGGTCCTCAAATGAGCAGTTCTTC. This sequence encodes CASSLRSSNEQFF. The chain joins TRBV11-2 to TRBJ2-1; D not certain. V was pared by 2 bases and J by 7 bases, with 9 bases between. The CDR3 has 13 residues. Germline V gene data show CDR1 as SGHAT and CDR2 as FQNNGV.

Only a few counts were recorded for this clonotype. The germline gene is not matched at one end of the junction; a read error may be the cause. V is TRBV2 and J is TRBJ2-7; 9 bases are a match to TRBD2. Looked up from germline, CDR1 is SNHLY and CDR2 is FYNNEI. The CDR3 spans 12 residues. The DNA for the CDR3 is TGTGCCAGCAGGGGACTAGCCAGAGGGCAGGAGTTC. Translated: CASRGLARGQEF.

The chain is built from TRBV18 and TRBJ2-3; no definite D call. V was pared by 5 bases and J by 0 bases, with 12 bases between. Germline-derived CDR1 and CDR2 are KGHSH and LQKENI. The CDR3 loop spans 15 amino acids. Here the CDR3 reads CASSGTGWSTDTQYF. The CDR3 DNA reads TGTGCCAGCTCAGGCACCGGATGGAGCACAGATACGCAGTATTTT.

The sample holds a few counts of this clonotype. This chain joins TRBV20-1 and TRBJ2-3, with D tentatively TRBD2 (5 bases). The germline CDR1 and CDR2 sequences are DFQATT and SNEGSKA (reference sequence). The ends were cut back, 2 bases at V and 0 bases at J, with 9 bases in the middle. CDR3 length equals 14 residues. The CDR3 DNA reads TGCAGTGCTAGACGCCGGGGTAGCACAGATACGCAGTATTTT. Protein: CSARRRGSTDTQYF.

This clonotype was detected only a few times. This chain joins TRBV20-1 and TRBJ2-5, with D perhaps assigned TRBD1 or TRBD2 (5 bases each). Trimming removed 2 bases from V and 5 bases from J, with 18 bases in between. The CDR3 runs 15 residues. The germline V gene encodes CDR1 DFQATT and CDR2 SNEGSKA (reference sequence). The CDR3 loop reads CSARNLRDPRETQYF. DNA of the CDR3: TGCAGTGCTAGAAATTTGAGGGACCCCCGGGAGACCCAGTACTTC.

This clonotype appeared a few times. The chain uses TRBV18 and TRBJ1-6; D remains ambiguous. The CDR3 contains 14 residues. From germline, CDR1 is KGHSH and CDR2 LQKENI. Trimming took 2 bases from V and 8 from J, leaving 10 bases between them. This chain's CDR3 is CASSPKADDSPLHF. In nucleotides, the CDR3 is TGTGCCAGCTCACCAAAGGCGGACGATTCACCCCTCCACTTT.

The table lists this clonotype with a few counts. The CDR3 region is CASSYPGRFNEQFF. The CDR3 bases are TGTGCCAGCAGTTACCCGGGAAGGTTCAATGAGCAGTTCTTC. The chain joins TRBV6-2 or TRBV6-3 to TRBJ2-1; possible D gene TRBD2, 5 bases. Trimming pared 2 bases from V and 6 bases from J, leaving 11 bases between. The germline V gene encodes CDR1 MNHEY and CDR2 SVGEGT. The CDR3 contains 14 residues.

The chain recombines TRBV5-1 with TRBJ2-3; 7 nucleotides match TRBD1. Germline V lookup: CDR1 SGHRS, CDR2 YFSETQ. CDR3 size: 15 residues. The V segment lost 0 bases and the J segment 6 bases; nucleotides outside the gene matches: 7. CDR3 sequence: CASSLGQGLADTQYF. The CDR3, as DNA: TGCGCCAGCAGCTTGGGACAGGGTTTGGCGGATACGCAGTATTTT.

The chain recombines TRBV6-6 with TRBJ2-7, with unresolved D. The CDR3 extends over 12 amino acids. Germline V CDR1 and CDR2: MNHNY, SVGAGI (reference sequence). Trimming took off 11 bases at V and 3 bases at J, with 14 bases between the two ends. This CDR3 reads CAASPDHYEQYF. In nucleotides, the CDR3 is TGTGCCGCCTCACCGGACCACTACGAGCAGTACTTC.

This clonotype was seen many times. CDR3 sequence (DNA): TGTGCCAGCTCGGGCGGGAGGGTGAACAATGAGCAGTTCTTC. This gives the protein CASSGGRVNNEQFF. The gene calls are TRBV6-5 and TRBJ2-1; 9 nucleotides match TRBD2. Germline-derived CDR1 and CDR2 are MNHEY and SVGAGI. J was trimmed by 5 bases and V by 8 bases; bases with no gene match: 7. CDR3 length equals 14 residues.

The rearrangement joins TRBV4-2 to TRBJ1-2; D is ambiguous. The CDR3 has 16 amino acids. Germline lookup yields CDR1 LGHNA and CDR2 YNFKEQ. V was cut by 0 bases and J by 2 bases, with 13 bases left in between. DNA of the CDR3: TGTGCCAGCAGCCAAGATCTTTTGGCCGCAAACTATGGCTACACCTTC. Translation gives CASSQDLLAANYGYTF.

The rearrangement joins TRBV5-1 to TRBJ2-5; D remains unclear. Germline CDR1 reads SGHRS; CDR2 reads YFSETQ. Trimming took 4 bases from V and 4 from J, leaving 17 bases between them. This CDR3 region has 15 residues. The CDR3 nucleotides are TGCGCCAGCAGCGCAACCTTCCTGTTCGGAGAGACCCAGTACTTC. It encodes CASSATFLFGETQYF.

The chain recombines TRBV20-1 with TRBJ2-7, with D possibly being TRBD1 (5 bases). There are 12 residues in the CDR3. Trimming removed 3 bases at V and 2 bases at J, with 8 bases between. Germline CDR1 DFQATT, CDR2 SNEGSKA (reference sequence). The CDR3 sequence: CSASWTPYEQYF. The CDR3 DNA reads TGCAGTGCTAGCTGGACACCCTACGAGCAGTACTTC.

This clonotype was counted only a few times. The rearrangement uses TRBV19 and TRBJ2-1; D may be TRBD2 (6 bases). Germline assignment: CDR1 LNHDA and CDR2 SQIVND (reference sequence). V lost 6 bases, J lost 7 bases, and 13 bases lay in between. CDR3 length equals 13 residues. The CDR3 here is CASRWDGGNEQFF. The CDR3 DNA reads TGTGCCAGTAGATGGGATGGGGGGAATGAGCAGTTCTTC.

V is TRBV7-3 and J is TRBJ2-1; D is undetermined. The V end lost 2 bases, the J end lost 10 bases, and 12 bases lay between the germline ends. CDR3 length: 13 residues. Germline-derived CDR1 and CDR2 are SGHTA and FQGTGA. As DNA, the CDR3 is TGTGCCAGCAGCTTAGGTTCCCACGGGGAGCAGTTCTTC. Translated: CASSLGSHGEQFF.